The rows below give T cell receptor beta chains drawn from one sample of a study of cytomegalovirus exposure and HLA in healthy donors. Only in-frame clones appear in the TCRdb table, and some are missing; sequencing was by immunoSEQ multiplex PCR. Of 120,000 to 150,000 clones in the sample, 78% were seen once. The material sequenced was PBMCs. These receptors were collected from a male donor in good health and CMV-seronegative. Both conserved end residues are part of each CDR3.

V	J	CDR3
TRBV19	TRBJ1-6	CASSILQGLNSPLHF
TRBV9	TRBJ2-1	CASSVPLRAGGGNEQFF
TRBV4-1	TRBJ1-1	CASSQEERGNTEAFF
TRBV10-2	TRBJ2-3	CASSASGWADTQYF
TRBV19	TRBJ2-1	CATSRGTGKNEQFF
TRBV6-5	TRBJ2-1	CASSYGLAGGPNEQFF
TRBV6-5	TRBJ2-1	CASSSPGLAGVWFF
TRBV10-3	TRBJ2-7	CAISEFDEQYF
TRBV12-5	TRBJ1-4	CASGRGIRGEKLFF
TRBV12-2	TRBJ2-3	CASRLFPGGPVTDTQYF
TRBV9	TRBJ2-2	CASSAGPGQGNTGELFF
TRBV9	TRBJ1-5	CASSYRQANQPQHF
TRBV2	TRBJ2-3	CASKTGGLSDTQYF
TRBV19	TRBJ2-7	CARDFRDTASYEQYF
TRBV30	TRBJ1-5	CAWGQGFNQPQHF
TRBV5-1	TRBJ2-6	CASSLGQVISGANVLTF
TRBV13	TRBJ1-1	CASSPAHRVIGAFF
TRBV9	TRBJ2-6	CASSVASGGTGANVLTF
TRBV16	TRBJ2-3	CASSQWRGPRTDTQYF
TRBV7-9	TRBJ1-4	CASSLRTGAEKLFF
TRBV5-4	TRBJ1-1	CASSHGTSRPLNTEAFF
TRBV27	TRBJ1-2	CASSTIPGQGAKSGYTF
TRBV19	TRBJ1-1	CASSGRLLTEAFF
TRBV7-7	TRBJ2-5	CASSFSGEETQYF
TRBV18	TRBJ1-3	CASSLTGPPGNTIYF
TRBV4-3	TRBJ2-3	CASSQVFDRGDTQYF
TRBV29-1	TRBJ2-3	CSVPRGSDTQYF
TRBV5-5	TRBJ2-7	CASSLSVRSYEQYF
TRBV7-9	TRBJ1-4	CASSRTGATEKLFF
TRBV15	TRBJ2-7	CTTSRGGVFVYEQYF
TRBV6-5	TRBJ2-1	CASSGGTNEQFF
TRBV18	TRBJ1-1	CASTPGLNTEAFF
TRBV23-1	TRBJ2-7	CASRGQGGYYEQYF
TRBV6-6	TRBJ2-1	CASSGLAGVNEQFF
TRBV19	TRBJ1-5	CASSTAGTANNQPQHF
TRBV6-5	TRBJ1-5	CASSYMGAGQPQHF
TRBV5-4	TRBJ2-3	CASSLGLAGASTDTQYF
TRBV7-9	TRBJ2-5	CASSLAGGGAIETQYF
TRBV30	TRBJ2-2	CAWSVLETGELFF
TRBV2	TRBJ1-2	CASIRTASGYTF
TRBV10-1	TRBJ2-1	CASPRDREVSNEQFF
TRBV18	TRBJ2-7	CASSPREGALHEQYF
TRBV14	TRBJ2-7	CASSPTGFRDREQYF
TRBV9	TRBJ2-5	CASSVAEETQYF
TRBV9	TRBJ2-7	CASSVGLAGVSYEQYF
TRBV30	TRBJ2-3	CAWSVMQGTDTQYF
TRBV5-1	TRBJ1-1	CASNNGGVFARVSTEAFF
TRBV19	TRBJ2-7	CASSIGTGRFEEQYF
TRBV4-1	TRBJ2-3	CACSQRLAGSTDTQYF
TRBV6-5	TRBJ1-1	CATKTGEVNTEAFF
TRBV5-1	TRBJ2-5	CASSLGLAGNAETQYF
TRBV29-1	TRBJ1-2	CSVGQGPDYGYTF
TRBV30	TRBJ1-1	CAWEGHRFLGTEAFF